A single sample gave rise to the 3 T cell receptor beta chains below, sequenced in a study of T cells in Graves' hyperthyroidism and ophthalmopathy (dated by TCRdb to the late 2010s). The library was made by multiplex PCR. Instrument on record: Illumina HiSeq 2000. The TCR beta CDR3 regions were amplified from RNA transcripts. A first-round RT-PCR of the TCR CDR3 used the HTBI primer set with the Qiagen OneStep RT-PCR kit. TCRdb's own reprocessing of the public reads used fastp at Q25 and MiXCR and kept productive beta chains. Each entry merges the rows of one CDR3 protein and shows their most common DNA and genes. A total of a few hundred thousand distinct CDR3 sequences appear in this sample, roughly 14% of them only once. In total, the top ten clones hold under 8% of the sample. Source material: blood. The receptor source for this set is a woman aged 25 to 45 with Graves' hyperthyroidism.

A few counts support this clonotype. This sequence joins TRBV10-2 and TRBJ2-1, with 10 bases fitting TRBD2. The CDR3 spans 15 residues. J was trimmed by 2 bases and V by 8 bases; bases with no gene match: 6. Germline CDR1 reads WSHSY; CDR2 reads SAAADI. CDR3 region: CASGPSGSTYNEQFF. The CDR3 DNA is TGCGCCAGCGGCCCTAGCGGGAGCACCTACAATGAGCAGTTCTTC.

This clonotype was observed many times. The chain couples TRBV3-1 to TRBJ2-7; D unclear. V was shortened by 3 bases and J by 0 bases, with 6 bases between the two germline ends. The CDR3 has 13 residues. Germline lookup yields CDR1 LGHDT and CDR2 YNNKEL (reference sequence). The CDR3: CASSHGSSYEQYF. CDR3 bases: TGTGCCAGCAGCCACGGTAGCTCCTACGAGCAGTACTTC.

This clonotype showed up many times. V usage is TRBV2 and J usage is TRBJ2-5; D call uncertain. Germline V CDR1 and CDR2: SNHLY, FYNNEI. The ends were cut back, 8 bases at V and 4 bases at J, with 11 bases in the middle. CDR3 length equals 12 residues. This CDR3 reads CASARLIETQYF. The CDR3 nucleotides read TGTGCCAGCGCCAGACTGATAGAGACCCAGTACTTC. The entire variable domain, with the rest obtained from reference TRBV2 and TRBJ2-5, is as follows: EPEVTQTPSHQVTQMGQEVILRCVPISNHLYFYWYRQILGQKVEFLVSFYNNEISEKSEIFDDQFSVERPDGSNFTLKIRSTKLEDSAMYFCASARLIETQYFGPGTRLLVL.